The 6 T cell receptor beta chains reported below all come from one sample, sequenced in a study of blood T cell repertoires in COVID-19. The assay was immunoSEQ multiplex PCR, and TCRdb's table has in-frame clones only and misses some. The sample comprises about 320,000 clones, around four fifths of which are singletons, and 1% to 1.5% rests with the top ten. Sequencing was done on a sample of peripheral blood. The receptors derive from a woman in her forties or fifties with acute or convalescent COVID-19.

The rearrangement links TRBV4-1 to TRBJ1-1, with D possibly matching TRBD1 (5 bases). The CDR3 has 16 amino acids. V was shortened by 4 bases and J by 1 base, with 16 bases between the two germline ends. CDR1 is MGHRA and CDR2 is YSYEKL in the germline V gene. CDR3 residues: CASSLEPGGGNTEAFF. CDR3 DNA: TGCGCCAGCAGCCTCGAGCCCGGGGGAGGGAACACTGAAGCTTTCTTT.

In nucleotides, the CDR3 is TGTGCCAGCAGCTTGGGGGCTAGCGGTGGCACCGGGGAGCTGTTTTTT. It codes for CASSLGASGGTGELFF. This chain links TRBV5-4 with TRBJ2-2; 7 bases agree with TRBD2. Germline-derived CDR1 and CDR2 are SGHNT and YYREEE (reference sequence). V was clipped by 0 bases and J by 4 bases; unmatched bases: 6. The CDR3 sequence is 16 residues long. The full variable domain, rest sourced from reference TRBV5-4 and TRBJ2-2, is ETGVTQSPTHLIKTRGQQVTLRCSSQSGHNTVSWYQQALGQGPQFIFQYYREEENGRGNFPPRFSGLQFPNYSSELNVNALELDDSALYLCASSLGASGGTGELFFGEGSRLTVL.

V gene TRBV6-1 combines with J gene TRBJ1-2; unclear D gene. Germline V gene data show CDR1 as MNHNS and CDR2 as SASEGT. This CDR3 spans 14 amino acids. The V end was cut by 3 bases, the J end by 8 bases, with 16 bases between. The CDR3 loop is CASSERSDLRGYTF. The CDR3 region has the DNA TGTGCCAGCAGTGAGAGGTCGGACTTGAGGGGCTACACCTTC.

This clone was detected a few times. A read error may account for a junction end that differs from germline. The V gene is TRBV5-1, the J gene TRBJ1-1, with TRBD1 identical over 10 bases. CDR1 SGHRS and CDR2 YFSETQ come from the germline V gene. The CDR3 runs 14 residues. CDR3 nucleotide sequence: TGCGCCAGCAGGTTGGGTGGGACAGGGGCTGAAGCTTTCTTT. It specifies CASRLGGTGAEAFF.

Note on this clone: Other DNA sequences from this sample encode an identical CDR3 as well. The chain combines TRBV5-4 with TRBJ1-5; D might be TRBD1 (6 bases). Between the trimmed V and J ends, which lost 2 bases and 7 bases, there was a span of 13 bases. The germline V gene encodes CDR1 SGHNT and CDR2 YYREEE (reference sequence). The CDR3 length is 14 residues. CDR3 loop: CASSFGGAGQPQHF. The CDR3, as DNA: TGTGCCAGCAGCTTCGGGGGGGCGGGGCAGCCCCAGCATTTT.

This clone was counted only a few times. J is TRBJ1-2 and V is TRBV24-1; tentative D call: TRBD1 (5 bases). Germline V gene lookup returns CDR1 KGHDR and CDR2 SFDVKD. V was trimmed by 3 bases and J by 5 bases, leaving 9 bases between them. CDR3 length: 13 residues. The CDR3 loop reads CATSDHQGYGYTF. The CDR3, as DNA: TGTGCCACCAGTGATCACCAGGGATATGGCTACACCTTC.